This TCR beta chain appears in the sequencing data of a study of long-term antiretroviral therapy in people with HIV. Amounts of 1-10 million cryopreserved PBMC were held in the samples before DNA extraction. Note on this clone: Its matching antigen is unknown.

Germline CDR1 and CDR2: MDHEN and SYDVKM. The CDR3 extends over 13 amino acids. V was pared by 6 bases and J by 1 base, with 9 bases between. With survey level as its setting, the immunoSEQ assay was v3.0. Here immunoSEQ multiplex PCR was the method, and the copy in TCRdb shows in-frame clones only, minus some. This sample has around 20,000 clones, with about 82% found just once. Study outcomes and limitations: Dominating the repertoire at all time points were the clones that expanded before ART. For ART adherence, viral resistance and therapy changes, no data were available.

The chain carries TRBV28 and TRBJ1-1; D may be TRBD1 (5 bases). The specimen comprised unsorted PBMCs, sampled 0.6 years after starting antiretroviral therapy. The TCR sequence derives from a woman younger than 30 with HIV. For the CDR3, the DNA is TGTGCCAGCAGGAGACAGACGAACACTGAAGCTTTCTTT. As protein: CASRRQTNTEAFF.